This T cell receptor (beta chain) originates from a study of cytomegalovirus exposure and HLA in healthy donors. Study-wide results and limits: TRBV6-2, TRBV6-3 and other indistinguishable V segments were excluded. The dataset shows that most TCR sequences were rare, while some public TCRs occurred in many donors.

Deletions cut 0 bases from V and 0 bases from J, with 18 bases between. Germline V CDR1 and CDR2: LGHNA, YNFKEQ. The CDR3 contains 18 residues. This clone was observed a handful of times. The antigen is unknown. With 60 Vbeta and 13 Jbeta primers, the PCR was carried out. TCRdb's copy holds only in-frame clones and misses some; the assay was immunoSEQ multiplex PCR. The sample holds roughly 100,000 clones, less than 85% seen once. The V call is TRBV4-2, the J call TRBJ2-7, with a weak D call TRBD1 (5 bases). This clonotype was obtained from a woman between 18 and 29 years old in good health and CMV-seropositive. Sequenced sample: PBMCs. CDR3 residues: CASSQDPGTAGLSYEQYF. The CDR3, as DNA: TGTGCCAGCAGCCAAGATCCCGGCACCGCAGGGCTCTCCTACGAGCAGTACTTC.